The 32 T cell receptor beta chains presented below share a single source sample, sequenced in a study of CD8+ T cells in alopecia areata. Documented treatment: oral pan-JAK inhibitor, 5-10 mg twice daily. After isolation, RNA underwent reverse transcription to generate cDNA as the sequencing template. Generated by immunoSEQ multiplex PCR, the TCRdb table keeps only in-frame clones and is missing some. The sample shows about 200,000 clones, 60% of them seen only once. Here the sequenced sample was CD4+ T cells sorted from blood, taken at week 24, from a patient treated with tofacitinib. These receptors were collected from a human donor with alopecia areata.

The chain links TRBV6-5 to TRBJ2-7, with TRBD1 matching 8 bases. With V trimmed by 2 bases and J by 3 bases, 3 bases remained unmatched. CDR1 is MNHEY, CDR2 SVGAGI, per germline. The CDR3 has 14 amino acids. The CDR3: CASSYGTGIYEQYF. The CDR3 DNA is TGTGCCAGCAGTTACGGGACAGGTATCTACGAGCAGTACTTC.

The J gene is TRBJ2-1, the V gene TRBV29-1, with no clear D. Germline CDR1 reads SQVTM; CDR2 reads ANQGSEA. V lost 3 bases and J 6 bases, leaving 15 bases between the germline ends. This CDR3 comprises 14 residues. Here the CDR3 reads CSVDPRTARNEQFF. The CDR3 nucleotides read TGCAGCGTTGACCCTAGAACTGCTCGCAATGAGCAGTTCTTC.

The CDR3 coding sequence is TGTGCCTGGAGTCTCCCCGGGGGCTGGCGGGACGGGGAGCTGTTTTTT. It yields the protein CAWSLPGGWRDGELFF. The chain has TRBV30 and TRBJ2-2; D assignment may be TRBD1 or TRBD2 (6 bases each). The germline V and J ends were trimmed by 2 bases and 7 bases, with 20 bases remaining between them. Germline CDR1 and CDR2: GTSNPN and SVGIG (reference sequence). The CDR3 has 16 residues. Together with reference TRBV30 and TRBJ2-2, the CDR3 gives the full variable domain: SQTIHQWPATLVQPVGSPLSLECTVEGTSNPNLYWYRQAAGRGLQLLFYSVGIGQISSEVPQNLSASRPQDRQFILSSKKLLLSDSGFYLCAWSLPGGWRDGELFFGEGSRLTVL.

The chain couples TRBV9 to TRBJ2-3; possibly TRBD1 for D (5 bases). CDR3 length: 15 amino acids. CDR1 is SGDLS, CDR2 YYNGEE, per germline. Trimming shortened V by 0 bases and J by 4 bases, and 12 bases separated the two germline ends. CDR3 loop: CASSVEAGIADTQYF. The CDR3 coding sequence is TGTGCCAGCAGCGTAGAGGCAGGGATCGCAGATACGCAGTATTTT.

The gene calls are TRBV29-1 and TRBJ2-7; D gene unclear. CDR1 is SQVTM, CDR2 ANQGSEA, per germline. The CDR3 is made up of 12 amino acids. With 1 base removed from V and 0 bases from J, the gap between germline ends came to 4 bases. CDR3 amino acids: CSVEAASYEQYF. In nucleotides, the CDR3 is TGCAGCGTTGAAGCGGCCTCCTACGAGCAGTACTTC.

This rearrangement joins TRBV5-1 to TRBJ1-2; D is unclear. V gave up 0 bases and J gave up 4 bases, with 10 bases separating them. The CDR3 is made up of 14 amino acids. Germline CDR1 and CDR2: SGHRS and YFSETQ. DNA for the CDR3: TGCGCCAGCAGCTTGGCATCAGCTATCTATGGCTACACCTTC. Translation gives CASSLASAIYGYTF. Based on the CDR3 plus reference TRBV5-1 and TRBJ1-2, the full variable domain is KAGVTQTPRYLIKTRGQQVTLSCSPISGHRSVSWYQQTPGQGLQFLFEYFSETQRNKGNFPGRFSGRQFSNSRSEMNVSTLELGDSALYLCASSLASAIYGYTFGSGTRLTVV.

V usage is TRBV9 and J usage is TRBJ1-6, with TRBD1 matching over 8 bases. Germline loops: CDR1 SGDLS, CDR2 YYNGEE. Trimming cost V 5 bases and J 5 bases; bases outside gene matches: 6. The CDR3 contains 15 residues. CDR3 coding DNA: TGTGCCAGCAGGGACGGACAGGGTCATAATTCACCCCTCCACTTT. Protein product: CASRDGQGHNSPLHF.

The chain links TRBV6-6 to TRBJ1-2; 7 nucleotides match TRBD1. This CDR3 has 13 residues. The ends lost 6 bases at V and 8 bases at J; junction bases unmatched: 9. Per the germline V gene, CDR1 is MNHNY and CDR2 is SVGAGI (reference sequence). The CDR3 nucleotides are TGTGCCAGCAGCCAAGACAGGACAGGAGGCTACACCTTC. This encodes CASSQDRTGGYTF.

The rearrangement uses TRBV11-1 and TRBJ2-5; a possible D gene is TRBD2 (5 bases). This CDR3 contains 13 residues. V shed 4 bases and J shed 7 bases, with 13 bases lying between them. Germline CDR1 reads SGHAT; CDR2 reads FQDESV (reference sequence). The CDR3: CASSSLGGGTQYF. CDR3 in DNA: TGTGCCAGCAGCTCTCTCGGAGGAGGGACCCAGTACTTC.

The genes are TRBV7-8 and TRBJ1-4, with TRBD1 matching over 8 bases. Germline V gives CDR1 SGHVS, CDR2 FQNEAQ. The CDR3 sequence is 14 residues long. Trimming cost V 5 bases and J 7 bases; bases outside gene matches: 6. CDR3 residues: CASSKTGGGEKLFF. The DNA for the CDR3 is TGTGCCAGCAGCAAAACAGGGGGAGGTGAAAAACTGTTTTTT.

This clone was seen a handful of times. The chain links TRBV7-2 to TRBJ2-2; the D is unclear. Deletions cut 5 bases from V and 3 bases from J, with 13 bases between. The CDR3 is made up of 15 amino acids. Germline lookup yields CDR1 SGHTA and CDR2 FQGNSA. The CDR3 DNA reads TGTGCCAGCAGCGTTCTGGGAAAAGACACCGGGGAGCTGTTTTTT. It is translated as CASSVLGKDTGELFF. The complete variable domain, with remaining parts taken from reference TRBV7-2 and TRBJ2-2, reads GAGVSQSPSNKVTEKGKDVELRCDPISGHTALYWYRQSLGQGLEFLIYFQGNSAPDKSGLPSDRFSAERTGGSVSTLTIQRTQQEDSAVYLCASSVLGKDTGELFFGEGSRLTVL.

The chain is built from TRBV29-1 and TRBJ2-4; possible D gene TRBD2, 6 bases. Trimming removed 4 bases from V and 3 bases from J, with 13 bases in between. The CDR3 loop spans 14 amino acids. The germline CDR1 and CDR2 sequences are SQVTM and ANQGSEA. CDR3 amino acids: CSVAGVLDKNIQYF. The CDR3 coding sequence is TGCAGCGTTGCGGGGGTTCTGGACAAAAACATTCAGTACTTC.

The chain combines TRBV29-1 with TRBJ1-5; D not certain. The V end lost 6 bases, the J end lost 0 bases, and 9 bases lay between the germline ends. The CDR3 sequence is 13 residues long. Per germline, CDR1 SQVTM and CDR2 ANQGSEA. The CDR3 bases are TGCAGCGTGGTCCCGAATAGCAATCAGCCCCAGCATTTT. It encodes CSVVPNSNQPQHF.

This CDR3 is CASSWDRTYEQYF. The CDR3 DNA follows: TGCGCCAGCAGCTGGGACAGGACCTACGAGCAGTACTTC. This chain connects TRBV5-1 to TRBJ2-7, with TRBD1 identical over 8 bases. V lost 3 bases and J lost 2; bases outside the gene matches: 1. Germline V gives CDR1 SGHRS, CDR2 YFSETQ. The CDR3 runs 13 residues.

The chain has TRBV30 and TRBJ1-2; the D is unclear. V lost 3 bases to trimming and J lost 2 bases, with 13 bases between them. The CDR3 is made up of 14 amino acids. Germline V lookup: CDR1 GTSNPN, CDR2 SVGIG (reference sequence). The CDR3 bases are TGTGCCTGGAGGTCCCTTGGAGCAAACTATGGCTACACCTTC. Translating gives CAWRSLGANYGYTF.

This clone has more than one count but fewer than ten. V and J are TRBV29-1 and TRBJ2-7, with no clear D. The germline V and J ends were trimmed by 5 bases and 4 bases, with 15 bases remaining between them. Germline V CDR1 and CDR2: SQVTM, ANQGSEA. The CDR3 loop spans 13 amino acids. The DNA of the CDR3 is TGCAGCGTTCGGCTGAAGTTAGAGTACGAGCAGTACTTC. As protein: CSVRLKLEYEQYF.

The V and J genes are TRBV29-1 and TRBJ1-5; the match to TRBD1 covers 9 bases. The CDR3 has 14 residues. V was clipped by 3 bases and J by 4 bases; unmatched bases: 4. Germline CDR1 SQVTM, CDR2 ANQGSEA. The CDR3 DNA is TGCAGCGTTGACACCGGACAGGGGAATCAGCCCCAGCATTTT. As protein: CSVDTGQGNQPQHF.

The DNA of the CDR3 is TGTGCCAGCAGCTTAGCGCTAGAGGGGGCAGCGGCCACCTTC. It encodes CASSLALEGAAATF. The chain employs TRBV7-9 and TRBJ1-2; TRBD1 matches at 7 bases. The CDR3 has 14 amino acids. With 0 bases clipped from V and 13 bases from J, the junction kept 11 bases outside the gene matches. The germline V gene has CDR1 SEHNR and CDR2 FQNEAQ (reference sequence).

The table lists this clone with a count of one. The chain employs TRBV7-2 and TRBJ1-2, with D possibly being TRBD1 (6 bases). Germline CDR1 and CDR2: SGHTA and FQGNSA. V lost 5 bases to trimming and J lost 6 bases, with 13 bases between them. The CDR3 totals 13 residues. The chain's CDR3 is CASSREGGNGYTF. In DNA form, the CDR3 reads TGTGCCAGCAGCCGGGAGGGGGGTAATGGCTACACCTTC.

V is TRBV10-2 and J is TRBJ1-1, with TRBD1 as a possible D gene (6 bases). CDR3 length equals 14 residues. CDR1 WSHSY and CDR2 SAAADI come from the germline V gene. The V end lost 7 bases, the J end lost 1 base, and 13 bases lay between the germline ends. The CDR3 DNA reads as TGCGCCAGCATCGATAGACAGGAGAACACTGAAGCTTTCTTT. Protein sequence: CASIDRQENTEAFF.

This sequence joins TRBV9 and TRBJ2-3; 9 bases align to TRBD2. This CDR3 region has 16 residues. Trimming took 0 bases from V and 5 from J; bases not matched to a gene: 7. CDR1 is SGDLS and CDR2 is YYNGEE in the germline V gene. The CDR3 DNA sequence: TGTGCCAGCAGCGTAGATATAGCGGGGGTGGGAGATACGCAGTATTTT. This gives the protein CASSVDIAGVGDTQYF.

The chain combines TRBV5-5 with TRBJ1-3; no clear D gene. The ends were cut back, 7 bases at V and 0 bases at J, with 17 bases in the middle. In germline, CDR1 is SGHKS, CDR2 YYEKEE (reference sequence). This CDR3 spans 16 amino acids. CDR3 amino acids: CASSLGLLSSGNTIYF. The CDR3 nucleotides read TGTGCCAGCTCCCTAGGACTCCTAAGCTCTGGAAACACCATATATTTT.

The chain couples TRBV5-1 to TRBJ2-1; 10 bases line up with TRBD2. Germline V gene lookup returns CDR1 SGHRS and CDR2 YFSETQ. This CDR3 has 16 amino acids. The V segment lost 0 bases and the J segment 9 bases; nucleotides outside the gene matches: 9. The CDR3: CASSLDFSGGAGEQFF. The CDR3 coding sequence is TGCGCCAGCAGCTTGGACTTCAGCGGGGGGGCCGGTGAGCAGTTCTTC.

This clone has a single count. The chain uses TRBV30 and TRBJ2-3; TRBD2 matches 7 bases. CDR1 and CDR2 (germline): GTSNPN, SVGIG (reference sequence). CDR3 length: 13 amino acids. With V trimmed by 1 base and J by 6 bases, 4 bases remained unmatched. For the CDR3, the DNA is TGTGCCTGGAGTGCGACTAGCCCGGATACGCAGTATTTT. Amino acids: CAWSATSPDTQYF.

This clone was recorded many times. V is TRBV10-3 and J is TRBJ2-1, with no clear D. CDR1 and CDR2 from the germline V gene are ENHRY and SYGVKD. Trimming cost V 3 bases and J 8 bases, with 8 bases left between them. The length of the CDR3 is 12 residues. The CDR3: CAISDGEHEQFF. Written as DNA, the CDR3 is TGTGCCATCAGTGATGGGGAACATGAGCAGTTCTTC.

The genes are TRBV5-1 and TRBJ1-6; TRBD1 agrees at 7 bases. Trimming removed 6 bases from V and 6 bases from J; junction bases left unmatched: 9. CDR3 length equals 15 residues. Germline CDR1 reads SGHRS; CDR2 reads YFSETQ. This chain's CDR3 is CASTEVGTVNSPLHF. CDR3 coding DNA: TGCGCCAGCACCGAAGTCGGGACAGTTAATTCACCCCTCCACTTT.

The chain recombines TRBV30 with TRBJ2-7; 13 positions match TRBD2. The CDR3 covers 15 residues. V shed 0 bases, J shed 7 bases, and the junction held 6 bases outside the gene matches. The germline V gene encodes CDR1 GTSNPN and CDR2 SVGIG (reference sequence). CDR3 in amino acids: CAWSVRGLAGVEQYF. CDR3 sequence (DNA): TGTGCCTGGAGTGTACGCGGACTAGCGGGGGTAGAGCAGTACTTC.

The table lists this clone with a few counts. The gene calls are TRBV29-1 and TRBJ1-2, with 7 bases aligning to TRBD1. The CDR3 consists of 10 residues. In germline, CDR1 is SQVTM, CDR2 ANQGSEA. Trimming at V came to 4 bases and at J to 8 bases, leaving 1 base not matched to a gene. Here the CDR3 DNA reads TGCAGCGTTGTGGACAGGGGCTACACCTTC. It codes for CSVVDRGYTF.

The chain combines TRBV27 with TRBJ1-1; no definite D call. V lost 1 base and J 0 bases, leaving 6 bases between the germline ends. The CDR3 has 14 amino acids. The germline V gene encodes CDR1 MNHEY and CDR2 SMNVEV (reference sequence). CDR3 bases: TGTGCCAGCAGTTTATTAGGCCTGAACACTGAAGCTTTCTTT. This translates into CASSLLGLNTEAFF.

The rearrangement links TRBV4-3 to TRBJ2-2; maybe TRBD2 (5 bases). Trimming shortened V by 4 bases and J by 7 bases, and 10 bases separated the two germline ends. The CDR3 length is 13 residues. Germline CDR1 reads LGHNA; CDR2 reads YSLEER. CDR3 sequence (DNA): TGCGCCAGCAGCCTGGGGAGTGTCGGGGAGCTGTTTTTT. Its protein is CASSLGSVGELFF.

V is TRBV7-2 and J is TRBJ2-6, with a tentative D call TRBD1 (5 bases). CDR1 SGHTA and CDR2 FQGNSA come from the germline V gene. The CDR3 extends over 16 amino acids. Trimming took off 1 base at V and 2 bases at J, with 9 bases between the two ends. In nucleotides, the CDR3 is TGTGCCAGCAGCTTAGACTCAGGGACTGGGGCCAACGTCCTGACTTTC. Protein product: CASSLDSGTGANVLTF.

J is TRBJ1-2 and V is TRBV11-2, with D maybe TRBD1 (5 bases). This CDR3 contains 15 residues. Germline V CDR1 and CDR2: SGHAT, FQNNGV. V dropped 1 base and J dropped 2 bases, with 11 bases sitting between them. Written as DNA, the CDR3 is TGTGCCAGCAGCTTAGGGCAGGGCTTGAACTATGGCTACACCTTC. Residues: CASSLGQGLNYGYTF.